These 28 T cell receptor beta chains came from one sample sequenced in a study of blood T cell repertoires in COVID-19 (dated by TCRdb to the early 2020s). The receptor library was made with the immunoSEQ multiplex PCR assay. Sourced from immuneACCESS, this table was stored by TCRdb with only in-frame sequences that have V and J called. A share of the clones is absent; for the studies checked, an unresolved V gene accounts for under half, and the remainder has no known explanation. The sample table records 120,000 or so clones; around 87% of these occur just once. Around 7.3% of the sample goes to the ten largest clones. The sample taken for sequencing was peripheral blood. Receptors were obtained from a man between 50 and 59 years old with acute or convalescent COVID-19.

The genes are TRBV9 and TRBJ2-2, with a possible D match to TRBD1 (5 bases). Germline-derived CDR1 and CDR2 are SGDLS and YYNGEE. The CDR3 extends over 15 amino acids. V was shortened by 0 bases and J by 7 bases, with 13 bases between the two germline ends. The CDR3 region is CASSVGGPHGGELFF. The CDR3 nucleotides are TGTGCCAGCAGCGTAGGGGGCCCCCATGGCGGGGAGCTGTTTTTT.

The chain is built from TRBV6-2 or TRBV6-3 and TRBJ2-3; 8 bases are shared with TRBD2. V lost 7 bases, J lost 2 bases, and 8 bases stayed unmatched. The CDR3 spans 15 residues. Germline CDR1 and CDR2: MNHEY and SVGEGT. CDR3 sequence: CASTPKAGDTDTQYF. CDR3 bases: TGTGCCAGCACCCCGAAAGCGGGGGACACAGATACGCAGTATTTT.

This sequence joins TRBV10-3 and TRBJ2-3, with 8 bases lining up with TRBD1. The CDR3 extends over 15 amino acids. Germline trimming cut 8 bases from V and 4 bases from J; bases unmatched to any gene: 11. CDR1 is ENHRY and CDR2 is SYGVKD in the germline V gene. CDR3 sequence: CAISGGAIDSDTQYF. As DNA, the CDR3 is TGTGCCATCTCAGGGGGCGCAATCGACTCAGATACGCAGTATTTT.

V is TRBV15 and J is TRBJ2-1; 10 bases line up with TRBD2. The V gene end was trimmed by 0 bases and the J gene end by 3 bases; junction bases not matched to a gene: 5. The germline V gene has CDR1 LNHNV and CDR2 YYDKDF (reference sequence). The CDR3 loop spans 17 amino acids. The CDR3 reads CATSRDELAGLYNEQFF. DNA of the CDR3: TGTGCCACCAGCAGAGATGAACTAGCGGGACTCTACAATGAGCAGTTCTTC.

The rearrangement uses TRBV24-1 and TRBJ2-1; 7 bases line up with TRBD1. The CDR3 runs 15 residues. The ends lost 4 bases at V and 8 bases at J; junction bases unmatched: 10. Germline V gene lookup returns CDR1 KGHDR and CDR2 SFDVKD. CDR3 sequence (DNA): TGTGCCACCAGTGAGCAGGGGGTTTTTTCCGATGAGCAGTTCTTC. Amino acids: CATSEQGVFSDEQFF.

The chain couples TRBV4-1 to TRBJ2-1; no firm D call. Germline V gene lookup returns CDR1 MGHRA and CDR2 YSYEKL. The V end was cut by 0 bases, the J end by 0 bases, with 6 bases between. This CDR3 has 15 amino acids. CDR3 sequence reads: CASSQDPSSYNEQFF. In DNA form, the CDR3 reads TGCGCCAGCAGCCAAGACCCTAGCTCCTACAATGAGCAGTTCTTC.

The chain has TRBV10-2 and TRBJ2-4; D might be TRBD1 (5 bases). The closer fit of TRBJ2-5 to the DNA end suggests the J call may be wrong. The germline gives CDR1 WSHSY, CDR2 SAAADI. The CDR3 totals 14 residues. The CDR3, as DNA: TGCGCCAGCTCAGAAGGGCAGGGCCGTCGGACCCAGTACTTC. It translates to CASSEGQGRRTQYF.

V and J are TRBV2 and TRBJ2-1, with 14 bases identical to TRBD2. V shed 6 bases, J shed 3 bases, and the junction held 1 base outside the gene matches. Germline V gene lookup returns CDR1 SNHLY and CDR2 FYNNEI. CDR3 length equals 15 residues. Here the CDR3 reads CASRGLAGVYNEQFF. The CDR3 DNA follows: TGTGCCAGCAGGGGACTAGCGGGAGTCTACAATGAGCAGTTCTTC.

This chain connects TRBV2 to TRBJ1-2; tentatively, D is TRBD1 (6 bases). The V and J ends lost 7 bases and 7 bases respectively, with 16 bases between them. The CDR3 has 13 amino acids. Germline loops: CDR1 SNHLY, CDR2 FYNNEI. CDR3 sequence reads: CASNGLGGPGYTF. The CDR3, as DNA: TGTGCCAGCAATGGGTTGGGGGGGCCTGGCTACACCTTC.

CDR3: CSVTSYSPDEQFF. CDR3 sequence (DNA): TGCAGCGTGACTAGTTACTCTCCGGATGAGCAGTTCTTC. The chain links TRBV29-1 to TRBJ2-1; possible D gene TRBD2, 6 bases. In germline, CDR1 is SQVTM, CDR2 ANQGSEA. There are 13 residues in the CDR3. Trimming removed 6 bases from V and 8 bases from J, with 17 bases in between.

V and J are TRBV5-4 and TRBJ1-1; a weak D match, TRBD1 (5 bases). Germline V gene data show CDR1 as SGHNT and CDR2 as YYREEE (reference sequence). This CDR3 has 15 amino acids. Trimming left V 4 bases short and J 1 base short, with 14 bases between. The CDR3 sequence is CASSDVFRGNTEAFF. In DNA, the CDR3 is TGTGCCAGCAGCGATGTATTTAGGGGGAACACTGAAGCTTTCTTT. The whole variable domain, filled in from reference TRBV5-4 and TRBJ1-1, reads ETGVTQSPTHLIKTRGQQVTLRCSSQSGHNTVSWYQQALGQGPQFIFQYYREEENGRGNFPPRFSGLQFPNYSSELNVNALELDDSALYLCASSDVFRGNTEAFFGQGTRLTVV.

This rearrangement joins TRBV19 to TRBJ2-5; 14 nucleotides line up with TRBD2. This CDR3 contains 17 residues. Trimming at V came to 1 base and at J to 10 bases, leaving 11 bases not matched to a gene. Germline CDR1 is LNHDA and CDR2 is SQIVND (reference sequence). CDR3 nucleotide sequence: TGTGCCAGTAGTATAGGACTAGCGGGAGGGCCTTCGGGGGGCCAGTACTTC. Its protein product is CASSIGLAGGPSGGQYF.

This clone showed up just once. The chain couples TRBV2 to TRBJ2-4; tentative D call: TRBD2 (5 bases). Germline CDR1 reads SNHLY; CDR2 reads FYNNEI. V dropped 5 bases and J dropped 0 bases, with 8 bases sitting between them. CDR3 size: 14 residues. The CDR3 DNA sequence: TGTGCCAGCAGTAGCGGACTAGCCAAAAACATTCAGTACTTC. Translating it yields CASSSGLAKNIQYF.

Comments on this clone: The sample has other DNA sequences that encode this CDR3 too. V is TRBV19 and J is TRBJ2-3; D is perhaps TRBD1 (6 bases). This CDR3 is 13 amino acids long. CDR1 and CDR2 from the germline V gene are LNHDA and SQIVND (reference sequence). The V end was cut by 2 bases, the J end by 5 bases, with 8 bases between. This chain's CDR3 is CASSIQGIDTQYF. As DNA, the CDR3 is TGTGCCAGTAGTATACAGGGGATAGATACGCAGTATTTT.

The chain employs TRBV7-9 and TRBJ1-6, with TRBD1 identical over 9 bases. This CDR3 has 16 amino acids. The ends lost 5 bases at V and 1 base at J; junction bases unmatched: 3. Germline lookup yields CDR1 SEHNR and CDR2 FQNEAQ (reference sequence). The CDR3 nucleotides are TGTGCCAGCAGCCAGACAGGGGGGTCCTATAATTCACCCCTCCACTTT. Translating it yields CASSQTGGSYNSPLHF.

The rearrangement uses TRBV7-7 and TRBJ2-3; TRBD2 agrees at 9 bases. The CDR3 has 15 residues. J was trimmed by 4 bases and V by 1 base; bases with no gene match: 3. Per germline, CDR1 SSHAT and CDR2 FNYEAQ (reference sequence). CDR3 nucleotides: TGTGCCAGCAGCTTAGGCGGGAGGGACGCAGATACGCAGTATTTT. This gives the protein CASSLGGRDADTQYF.

J is TRBJ1-2 and V is TRBV5-6; possibly TRBD1 for D (5 bases). The CDR3 is made up of 13 amino acids. Trimming stripped 4 bases from V and 5 bases from J, with 12 bases between. Germline CDR1 and CDR2: SGHDT and YYEEEE. In DNA form, the CDR3 reads TGTGCCAGCAGCGCGGGGCGCACTTATGGCTACACCTTC. Translating it yields CASSAGRTYGYTF.

The chain combines TRBV6-5 with TRBJ1-1; TRBD1 matches 8 bases. The length of the CDR3 is 14 residues. Germline lookup yields CDR1 MNHEY and CDR2 SVGAGI. The junction had 6 bases not matched to a gene; V was cut back by 4 bases and J by 5 bases. CDR3 DNA: TGTGCCAGCAGTTTCCAGGGGGCAGGTACTGAAGCTTTCTTT. It translates to CASSFQGAGTEAFF.

The V gene is TRBV5-1, the J gene TRBJ2-7; 11 bases map to TRBD1. V shed 3 bases, J shed 5 bases, and the junction held 4 bases outside the gene matches. Per germline, CDR1 SGHRS and CDR2 YFSETQ. CDR3 size: 14 residues. CDR3 region: CASSSGQGADEQYF. CDR3 coding DNA: TGCGCCAGCAGCTCAGGACAGGGGGCGGACGAGCAGTACTTC.

This clone was found once. This chain uses TRBV27 with TRBJ2-2, with 14 bases fitting TRBD2. This CDR3 is built from 20 residues. CDR1 and CDR2 from the germline V gene are MNHEY and SMNVEV (reference sequence). V lost 1 base to trimming and J lost 5 bases; unmatched junction nucleotides: 12. Here the CDR3 DNA reads TGTGCCAGCAGTTTATACCCCGGGACTAGCGGGAGTGTGAAGACCGGGGAGCTGTTTTTT. This translates into CASSLYPGTSGSVKTGELFF.

This chain joins TRBV6-5 and TRBJ2-7; TRBD2 matches at 11 bases. V lost 5 bases and J lost 5; bases outside the gene matches: 5. The CDR3 sequence is 14 residues long. From germline, CDR1 is MNHEY and CDR2 SVGAGI. The CDR3: CASSTSGSWDEQYF. Written as DNA, the CDR3 is TGTGCCAGCAGTACTAGCGGGAGTTGGGACGAGCAGTACTTC.

This clone was picked up a small number of times. The chain couples TRBV6-1 to TRBJ2-5; a weak D match, TRBD1 (6 bases). CDR1 and CDR2 from the germline V gene are MNHNS and SASEGT. The CDR3 covers 14 residues. With 2 bases removed from V and 9 bases from J, the gap between germline ends came to 16 bases. The CDR3 reads CASSETGLVSAQYF. As DNA, the CDR3 is TGTGCCAGCAGTGAAACAGGGCTGGTATCGGCCCAGTACTTC.

The chain links TRBV6-5 to TRBJ2-1; 9 nucleotides agree with TRBD2. The CDR3 has 16 amino acids. Germline V gene lookup returns CDR1 MNHEY and CDR2 SVGAGI. V lost 2 bases, J lost 4 bases, and 6 bases stayed unmatched. CDR3 coding DNA: TGTGCCAGCAGTTACGGTCTAGCGGGATGGTACAATGAGCAGTTCTTC. Its protein is CASSYGLAGWYNEQFF.

This sequence joins TRBV7-2 and TRBJ2-5; 9 bases agree with TRBD2. The CDR3 contains 16 residues. V trimming: 1 base; J trimming: 3 bases; junction bases outside the gene matches: 6. CDR1 and CDR2 (germline): SGHTA, FQGNSA. This chain's CDR3 is CASSLGFAGGEETQYF. In nucleotides, the CDR3 is TGTGCCAGCAGCTTAGGCTTCGCGGGAGGGGAAGAGACCCAGTACTTC.

The chain employs TRBV6-4 and TRBJ2-5, with 12 positions matching TRBD1. The CDR3 length is 14 residues. Germline V CDR1 and CDR2: MRHNA, SNTAGT. The V gene end was trimmed by 3 bases and the J gene end by 13 bases; junction bases not matched to a gene: 9. The CDR3 nucleotides read TGTGCCAGCAGTGAGCGGCCGGGACAGGGGGCCCTGTACTTC. Amino acid sequence: CASSERPGQGALYF.

This clone is a singleton in its sample. The chain links TRBV11-3 to TRBJ2-1; 9 bases align to TRBD2. V was pared by 4 bases and J by 3 bases, with 13 bases of the junction left unmatched. From germline, CDR1 is SGHNT and CDR2 YENEEA. The CDR3 covers 18 residues. This CDR3 is CASSSRVTSGRNYNEQFF. In DNA form, the CDR3 reads TGTGCCAGCAGCTCCCGTGTGACTAGCGGAAGAAACTACAATGAGCAGTTCTTC.

V gene TRBV4-3 combines with J gene TRBJ2-3; D is unclear. There are 17 residues in the CDR3. Germline values: CDR1 LGHNA, CDR2 YSLEER. Trimming shortened V by 1 base and J by 5 bases, and 19 bases separated the two germline ends. In nucleotides, the CDR3 is TGCGCCAGCAGCCAAGGGGTCTCAGGTTATGGCATAGATACGCAGTATTTT. Translated: CASSQGVSGYGIDTQYF.

The chain has TRBV7-2 and TRBJ1-1, with unresolved D. The CDR3 sequence is 15 residues long. The V and J ends lost 5 bases and 3 bases respectively, with 16 bases between them. Germline-derived CDR1 and CDR2 are SGHTA and FQGNSA. The CDR3: CASSIGRTRDTEAFF. In nucleotides, the CDR3 is TGTGCCAGCAGCATAGGCCGGACTAGGGACACTGAAGCTTTCTTT.